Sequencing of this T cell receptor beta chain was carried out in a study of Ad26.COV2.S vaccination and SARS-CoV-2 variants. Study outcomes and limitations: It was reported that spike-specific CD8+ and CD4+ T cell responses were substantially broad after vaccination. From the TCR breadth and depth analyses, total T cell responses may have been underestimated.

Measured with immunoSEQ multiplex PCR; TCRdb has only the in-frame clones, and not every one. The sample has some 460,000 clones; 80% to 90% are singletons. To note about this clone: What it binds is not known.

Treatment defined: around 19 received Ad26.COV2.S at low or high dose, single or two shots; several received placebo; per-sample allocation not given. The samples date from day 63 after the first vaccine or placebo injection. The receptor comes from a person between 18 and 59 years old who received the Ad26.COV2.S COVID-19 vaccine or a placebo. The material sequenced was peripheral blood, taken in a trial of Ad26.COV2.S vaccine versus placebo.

CDR3 loop: CASSQVLGGPNTEAFF. The CDR3 DNA is TGCGCCAGCAGCCAAGTCTTAGGGGGGCCGAACACTGAAGCTTTCTTT. This chain links TRBV4-1 with TRBJ1-1; weak D call: TRBD1 (6 bases). The CDR3 contains 16 residues. In germline, CDR1 is MGHRA, CDR2 YSYEKL. V was cut by 1 base and J by 1 base, with 13 bases left in between.